This T cell receptor beta chain was recovered during a study of cytomegalovirus exposure and HLA in healthy donors (dated by TCRdb to the late 2010s). Broadly, across the study: An earlier analysis of roughly 610 of the donors reported about 260 Gb of sequence data and some 110 million unique TCR beta sequences obtained from about 200 million T cells. Donor age, sex, ethnicity and CMV serostatus were compiled alongside the repertoire data. All discovery cohort repertoires had been generated using a single sequencing platform. In the later analysis, no new phenotypic data were used to find candidate immune exposures; instead, reliance was placed on TCR beta sequences and their occurrence across donors. A later genetic analysis took genome-wide SNP genotypes for 398 of the 666 donors and used that subset as a discovery cohort. Among the roughly 400 genotyped donors, about 83% belonged to the genetic ancestry cluster associated with self-reported Caucasian donors. Approximately 300 gigabases of sequencing data and 75 million to 85 million unique TCR sequences made up an early release that covered under 750 HLA-typed donors. An earlier analysis of around 640 of the donors used high-throughput TCR beta sequencing to judge whether each TCR beta V gene segment behaved as functional or pseudogenic. About five DR-DQ haplotypes were treated as single units for association and clustering because of strong linkage in the cohort. The study used immunosequencing to profile the T cell repertoires of 666 subjects and linked those repertoires to cytomegalovirus serostatus. The study aimed to test whether signatures of past pathogen exposure could be identified by cataloging public T cell receptors. A later analysis re-examined previously published TCR beta repertoires from roughly 650 donors and added high-resolution HLA genotyping to investigate patterns of TCR occurrence. On average, roughly 250,000 unique TCR beta nucleotide sequences were sequenced per donor among some 430 genotyped donors of the cohort, with 15% to 20% of those sequences being non-productive. Both class I and class II loci were covered by HLA typing, at four-digit resolution. Typing coverage varied by locus: roughly 620-640 donors for A, B, C, DRB1 and DQB1; around 560 for DQA1; about 600 for DPA1; 450 to 480 for DPB1. High-throughput TCR immunosequencing, statistical association of individual TCRs with disease status, and machine learning were combined to predict cytomegalovirus infection status. A separate validation cohort of 90 to 150 different subjects was used in addition to the roughly 640-subject first cohort.

Libraries were made using the immunoSEQ multiplex PCR assay. For the multiplex PCR, a mixture combining 60 forward primers for TCR Vbeta segments and 13 reverse primers for TCR Jbeta segments was used. A multiplex PCR assay on genomic DNA amplified the CDR3 region of rearranged TCR beta genes. Amplified TCR beta libraries were sequenced as 87-base-pair reads on the Illumina HiSeq System. The paper's data handling went like this. In a later analysis, 70 million to 95 million unique TCR beta chains were counted across the roughly 610 repertoires, and roughly 11 million of these chains were shared by at least two donors. Raw reads were error-corrected and collapsed into unique sequences by a nearest-neighbor algorithm in which closely related sequences were merged to remove PCR and sequencing errors. CDR3 sequences were aligned to IMGT reference sequences to assign V, D and J gene segments. Each retained sequence needed at least a six-nucleotide match to both a V gene segment and a J gene segment. A rearrangement counted as productive if the CDR3 had no stop codons and remained in frame with V and J, and every other rearrangement counted as non-productive. CDR3 was defined by IMGT convention, running from the second conserved V-encoded cysteine to the conserved J-encoded phenylalanine. Sequences without an unambiguous match to a single V gene segment were excluded from the earlier analysis of 587 of the donors. An earlier analysis of 587 of the donors called V segments functional above 56.7% productive rearrangements and segregating when the between-donor standard deviation exceeded 5%. A statistical classification framework was built to diagnose cytomegalovirus status from the catalog of TCR beta chain sequences. V and J gene assignment, in a later analysis, came from comparing TCR nucleotide sequences with IMGT/GENE-DB human TR gene sequences. Using the TCRdist pipeline, a later analysis assigned CDR3 sequences along with most-parsimonious VDJ recombination scenarios. A later analysis defined each TCR beta chain by its CDR3 amino acid sequence plus V-gene family, and excluded reads lacking a unique V-gene family. A later analysis removed several hundred highly shared, low-generation-probability nucleotide sequences to deal with suspected cross-contamination and a sequencing artifact. A later analysis calculated a clonal expansion index for each public chain from normalized within-repertoire ranks of inferred template counts. Generation probabilities in a later analysis came from a VDJ recombination model fitted to out-of-frame rearrangements, and those results were checked against IGoR. In a later analysis, TCR-TCR, TCR-HLA and TCR-CMV co-occurrence was scored with hypergeometric tests, and a repertoire-size bias correction was applied to TCR pairs. A later analysis estimated false discovery rates by permuting HLA or CMV assignments 20 times. In a later analysis, co-occurring TCRs were grouped using DBSCAN, and TCRdist sequence similarity was added for clustering within HLA-allele-positive subsets. Co-occurrence clustering excluded repertoires with fewer than 30,000 or more than 120,000 public chains, plus five with anomalous nucleotide sharing. Held by TCRdb, this immuneACCESS table contains in-frame sequences only and omits some clones. Under half of the omission traces to an unresolved V gene where checked; the cause of the rest is unknown. Clone size and the V and J calls come from that table; the DNA yielded D and trimming. Recorded for this sample are fewer than 200,000 clones; roughly 85% of them occurred a single time. In total, the top ten clones hold roughly 2% of the sample.

Points on this clone: Which antigen it targets is not known. The record has no base qualities; no much larger clone is one base away.

The cohort was made up of about 610 healthy bone marrow donors. At the time of sampling, all cohort members were nominally healthy, though unrecorded immune exposures were likely present. The donor tested CMV seronegative, placing the donor among the 350 or so seronegative members of the cohort. A peripheral blood sample was collected from each donor, and TCR beta sequencing was performed on peripheral blood mononuclear cells. The Qiagen DNeasy Blood Extraction Kit was used to extract genomic DNA from the blood cell samples. V is pruned by 6 bases and J by 0 bases, leaving 8 bases of the junction without a gene match. From a lookup of the germline V gene, CDR1 and CDR2 are SNHLY and FYNNEI. Measured from the cysteine to the phenylalanine, the CDR3 is 19 residues long. Only the CDR3 portion is preserved as DNA: 57 bases, with reading frame beginning at the first base. The full study reports these points: The only immune exposure information available for the cohort was CMV serostatus. A later genetic analysis associated a missense DCLRE1C variant with V-gene and J-gene trimming of TCR beta chains, and an independent cohort replicated the association. Linkage disequilibrium might explain the correlated functional status among segregating V segments, but an unknown experimental factor could not be ruled out. The 87-base-pair reads could not distinguish some IMGT-functional V segments, including TRBV6-2 and TRBV6-3, so those segments were excluded. In a later analysis, most CMV-associated TCR beta chains were found to appear HLA-restricted, with HLA associations seemingly driven largely by CMV exposure. A total of 164 TCR beta chains were listed by the study as associated with cytomegalovirus. When HLA alleles, especially DR and DQ, strongly co-occurred, attributing TCR associations to individual alleles was difficult. Sequencing depth was assumed to be roughly uniform across donors in the presence/absence analyses, though that assumption may not hold. In an earlier analysis of around 500 of the donors, most TCR beta V segments appeared in productive rearrangements about 87% or about 30% of the time, broadly matching IMGT annotations. A further reported finding was that TCR beta sequences accurately predicted the HLA-A and HLA-B alleles for most subjects in the first cohort. In a later analysis, TCR association rates were found to vary across HLA loci, with the most associated TCRs seen for DRB1 alleles and the fewest for HLA-C alleles. Most TCR sequences were seen in very few donors, while some public TCRs were found in many individuals. The authors suggested that the approach could potentially be extended to other disease states and immunological phenotypes. A few of the identified cytomegalovirus-associated TCR beta chains were confirmed in vitro to be specific for cytomegalovirus antigens. A later analysis associated 16,951 TCR beta sequences with specific HLA alleles at a false discovery rate of 0.05. Because HLA typing was missing for some donors at each locus, association tests included only the typed subset. Several of the top co-occurrence clusters appeared to be linked to parvovirus B19, influenza, CMV and Epstein-Barr virus, according to a later analysis. A group of highly shared sequence variants was considered likely to be a technical artifact of the sequencing pipeline. Only TCR beta chains were sequenced in this cohort, and the absence of alpha or paired-chain data limited detectable features. Compared with equally common non-associated chains, HLA-associated TCR beta chains in a later analysis were more clonally expanded and had lower generation probabilities. The classifier was reported to diagnose cytomegalovirus status with high specificity and sensitivity in both the original cohort and the validation cohort. According to a later genetic analysis, donors in an Asian-associated ancestry cluster had fewer N-insertions in productive TCRs than the approximately 630-donor mean. Because counts were too low, about 17 rarely observed V segments, including chromosome 9 orphons, were excluded from the earlier analysis of 587 of the donors.

The receptor's source is a man aged 40-55 years in good health and CMV-seronegative. The rearranged chain carries TRBV2 and TRBJ2-1; 16 of the junction bases match TRBD2. Material for sequencing was PBMCs. The CDR3 region reads CASRGGLAGGPSSYNEQFF. At the DNA level, the sequence is TGTGCCAGCAGGGGGGGACTAGCGGGAGGGCCTAGCTCCTACAATGAGCAGTTCTTC.